This TCR beta chain was sequenced in a study of CD8 T cells in Susac syndrome (dated by TCRdb to between 2017 and 2020). Background on the whole study: Of the Susac syndrome patients who were sequenced, six had clinically active disease and fewer than ten were in clinical remission. At blood withdrawal, Susac syndrome patients were either therapy-naive, taking corticosteroids (in some cases with IVIg as well), or taking IVIg alone. Whether CD8+ T cell activation and differentiation in Susac syndrome was antigen driven was tested using repertoire sequencing.

Peripheral blood CD8+ and CD4+ T cells from healthy donors, Susac syndrome patients and multiple sclerosis patients were profiled by high-throughput TCR beta sequencing. The Susac syndrome patients fulfilled recently defined diagnostic criteria for either definite or probable disease. Bulk CD8+ and CD4+ T cells were purified by magnetic negative isolation, whereas CD8+ TEMRA cells were enriched by FACS. Blood was collected in EDTA tubes and processed within 24 hours, with PBMCs isolated through density gradient centrifugation. PBMCs destined for TCR sequencing were cryopreserved in liquid nitrogen and later thawed in a 37 °C water bath. A purity of at least 90% was achieved for sorted or isolated CD4+, CD8+ and CD8+ TEMRA cells. RNA was extracted using the RNeasy kit, and roughly 0.5 to 1 microgram was reverse transcribed with random hexamers. The immunoSEQ multiplex PCR assay, covering 54 Vbeta and 13 Jbeta segments, was used to amplify TCR beta CDR3 regions. Bias from PCR amplification was corrected by using a synthetic template baseline for primer optimization and for computational correction. The paper's processing steps were these. Reads were assigned to V, D and J genes according to IMGT and analyzed in immunoSEQ Analyzer, with only productive sequences retained. Clonality was computed as one minus Shannon entropy normalized by log2 of the number of productive unique sequences. For each patient and control, public and private clones were evaluated among the 100 most prevalent clones. A clone was defined as Susac-specific if it was absent from the healthy and MS cohorts, from over a thousand published viral clones and from other ImmuneACCESS disease sequences. TCRdb trimmed the raw reads at Q25, called clones with MiXCR and kept productive beta chains. For every CDR3 protein sequence, its rows merge into one entry that carries the most common genes and DNA. TCRdb's processing, not the study's, gives the V and J calls here. This sample is represented by 200,000 to 300,000 distinct CDR3 sequences; roughly 95% of them were singletons. About 0.094% of the sample belongs to the ten largest clones.

Note on this clonotype: The antigen it recognizes is unknown. Base qualities are missing; no much larger clone stands one base away.

Broader findings and caveats from the paper: The study acknowledged that relatively few individuals were included in the TCR sequencing and HLA analysis. No clonal expansion was detected in the CD4+ T cell repertoire of Susac syndrome patients.

From a lookup of the germline V gene, CDR1 and CDR2 are MDHEN and SYDVKM. The CDR3, cysteine through phenylalanine, is 12 amino acids long. Here the CDR3 DNA is all that survives: 36 bases in frame from base 1. V is shortened by 5 bases, J by 8 bases, and the region joining them spans 10 bases. The chain links TRBV28 with TRBJ2-1, with no D gene named confidently. The clonotype originates from a human donor with Susac syndrome. Input material: CD4+ T cells from PBMCs. The CDR3 region reads CASSTTLHEQFF. The sequenced DNA is TGTGCCAGCAGTACAACATTACATGAGCAGTTCTTC. With the portions outside the CDR3 filled from the reference TRBV28 and TRBJ2-1 genes, the complete variable region becomes DVKVTQSSRYLVKRTGEKVFLECVQDMDHENMFWYRQDPGLGLRLIYFSYDVKMKEKGDIPEGYSVSREKKERFSLILESASTNQTSMYLCASSTTLHEQFFGPGTRLTVL.